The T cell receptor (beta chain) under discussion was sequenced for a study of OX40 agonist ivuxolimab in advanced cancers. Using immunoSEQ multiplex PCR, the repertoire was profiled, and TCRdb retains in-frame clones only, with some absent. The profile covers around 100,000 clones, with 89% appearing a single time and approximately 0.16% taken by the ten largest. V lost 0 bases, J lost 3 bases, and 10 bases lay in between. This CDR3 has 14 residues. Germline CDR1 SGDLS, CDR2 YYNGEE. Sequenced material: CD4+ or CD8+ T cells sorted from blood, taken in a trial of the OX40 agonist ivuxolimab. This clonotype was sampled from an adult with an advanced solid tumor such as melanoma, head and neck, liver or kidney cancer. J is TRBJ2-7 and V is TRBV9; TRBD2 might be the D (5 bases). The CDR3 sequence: CASSVAGNGYEQYF. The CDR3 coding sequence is TGTGCCAGCAGCGTAGCGGGGAATGGCTACGAGCAGTACTTC.